The 28 T cell receptor beta chains below come from one sample, sequenced in a study of T cell changes during pregnancy in multiple sclerosis. TCRdb's copy holds only in-frame clones and misses some; the assay was immunoSEQ multiplex PCR. The table has some 87,000 clones, 85% to 95% seen once. The sequences come from peripheral blood, collected in the first trimester of pregnancy. These TCRs come from a female donor with multiple sclerosis, enrolled in a pregnancy study.

The V gene is TRBV28, the J gene TRBJ2-7; 11 bases fit TRBD2. The CDR3 consists of 15 residues. The trim removed 5 bases at V and 3 bases at J, leaving 6 bases unmatched. Germline assignment: CDR1 MDHEN and CDR2 SYDVKM. The CDR3 sequence is CASSTIAGGLYEQYF. CDR3 sequence (DNA): TGTGCCAGCAGTACCATAGCGGGAGGGCTCTACGAGCAGTACTTC.

The CDR3 loop is CASSTGGLAGGPVEQYF. The CDR3 coding sequence is TGTGCCAGCAGCACCGGGGGACTAGCGGGAGGGCCGGTCGAGCAGTACTTC. The rearrangement joins TRBV7-2 to TRBJ2-7; 16 bases map to TRBD2. The length of the CDR3 is 17 residues. CDR1 is SGHTA, CDR2 FQGNSA, per germline. Trimming at V came to 5 bases and at J to 6 bases, leaving 10 bases not matched to a gene.

The chain recombines TRBV7-2 with TRBJ2-1; D might be TRBD1 (5 bases). CDR3 length: 14 amino acids. Germline V gene lookup returns CDR1 SGHTA and CDR2 FQGNSA. V lost 1 base to trimming and J lost 7 bases, with 11 bases between them. The CDR3, as DNA: TGTGCCAGCAGCTTAGGGGGCTCGCAGAATGAGCAGTTCTTC. Residues: CASSLGGSQNEQFF.

The chain links TRBV9 to TRBJ2-5; 12 bases line up with TRBD2. The CDR3 totals 15 residues. Germline assignment: CDR1 SGDLS and CDR2 YYNGEE. The J segment lost 5 bases and the V segment lost 4 bases, leaving 6 bases of the junction unmatched. The CDR3 sequence: CASSPRTSGKETQYF. CDR3 nucleotides: TGTGCCAGCAGCCCCCGGACTAGCGGGAAGGAGACCCAGTACTTC.

The gene calls are TRBV5-1 and TRBJ1-2; the match to TRBD1 covers 10 bases. The length of the CDR3 is 15 residues. Germline CDR1 reads SGHRS; CDR2 reads YFSETQ. Unmatched junction bases numbered 1, after V lost 0 bases and J lost 2 bases. CDR3 in DNA: TGCGCCAGCAGCTTGGGGGGACAGGGGAACTATGGCTACACCTTC. This sequence encodes CASSLGGQGNYGYTF.

The CDR3 region has the DNA TGCGCCAGCAGCCCGGGCAATGAGCAGTTCTTC. This gives the protein CASSPGNEQFF. The chain joins TRBV5-1 to TRBJ2-1; D is unclear. The CDR3 runs 11 residues. Germline-derived CDR1 and CDR2 are SGHRS and YFSETQ. V shed 4 bases and J shed 6 bases, with 5 bases lying between them.

This chain links TRBV5-6 with TRBJ2-7, with D maybe TRBD1 (5 bases). Germline values: CDR1 SGHDT, CDR2 YYEEEE. V gave up 5 bases and J gave up 0 bases, with 15 bases separating them. This CDR3 has 15 residues. CDR3 residues: CASSFDSRASYEQYF. The CDR3 region has the DNA TGTGCCAGCAGTTTTGACAGCCGAGCCTCCTACGAGCAGTACTTC.

This CDR3 is CASRQGARYGYTF. The CDR3 DNA sequence: TGTGCCAGCCGACAGGGGGCAAGGTATGGCTACACCTTC. The chain links TRBV27 to TRBJ1-2, with 10 bases fitting TRBD1. Unmatched junction bases numbered 5, after V lost 8 bases and J lost 5 bases. Germline V gene data show CDR1 as MNHEY and CDR2 as SMNVEV (reference sequence). CDR3 length: 13 residues.

This clone was observed a single time. The rearrangement uses TRBV19 and TRBJ2-2; D possibly corresponds to TRBD1 (6 bases). Trimming took 5 bases from V and 4 from J, leaving 17 bases between them. The CDR3 runs to 16 residues. Germline-derived CDR1 and CDR2 are LNHDA and SQIVND (reference sequence). The CDR3 nucleotides are TGTGCCAGTAGTTCCCGTGGGGGCGCGGGCACCGGGGAGCTGTTTTTT. It encodes CASSSRGGAGTGELFF.

The rearrangement links TRBV28 to TRBJ2-7; D gene uncertain. The V gene lost 6 bases and the J gene lost 3 bases, with 6 bases spanning the gap. CDR1 is MDHEN, CDR2 SYDVKM, per germline. This CDR3 spans 11 amino acids. The CDR3 is CASRHLYEQYF. CDR3 DNA sequence: TGTGCCAGCAGACACCTCTACGAGCAGTACTTC. Looking up the rest from reference TRBV28 and TRBJ2-7 gives the full variable domain: DVKVTQSSRYLVKRTGEKVFLECVQDMDHENMFWYRQDPGLGLRLIYFSYDVKMKEKGDIPEGYSVSREKKERFSLILESASTNQTSMYLCASRHLYEQYFGPGTRLTVT.

This clone has a single count. The rearrangement uses TRBV28 and TRBJ2-7; D ambiguous. CDR1 and CDR2 from the germline V gene are MDHEN and SYDVKM. This CDR3 region has 16 residues. Trimming stripped 5 bases from V and 2 bases from J, with 19 bases between. CDR3 sequence reads: CASSLGLVQAPYEQYF. CDR3 DNA sequence: TGTGCCAGCAGTCTCGGTTTGGTTCAAGCGCCCTACGAGCAGTACTTC. Full variable domain (missing parts from reference TRBV28 and TRBJ2-7): DVKVTQSSRYLVKRTGEKVFLECVQDMDHENMFWYRQDPGLGLRLIYFSYDVKMKEKGDIPEGYSVSREKKERFSLILESASTNQTSMYLCASSLGLVQAPYEQYFGPGTRLTVT.

This sequence joins TRBV7-9 and TRBJ2-5; perhaps TRBD2 as D (7 bases). This CDR3 has 15 amino acids. Trimming removed 5 bases at V and 8 bases at J, with 21 bases between. Germline values: CDR1 SEHNR, CDR2 FQNEAQ (reference sequence). CDR3 DNA: TGTGCCAGCAGCCGTGCGTGGGGGGGCCTCTTTACCCAGTACTTC. This translates into CASSRAWGGLFTQYF.

The chain couples TRBV7-2 to TRBJ2-1, with TRBD2 matching over 10 bases. The CDR3 has 17 residues. J gave up 1 base and V 4 bases, and 7 bases lay outside the gene matches. Germline V CDR1 and CDR2: SGHTA, FQGNSA. CDR3 in amino acids: CASSSKAGGGSYNEQFF. The CDR3 DNA sequence: TGTGCCAGCAGCTCCAAAGCGGGAGGGGGGTCCTACAATGAGCAGTTCTTC.

The chain uses TRBV19 and TRBJ2-1; TRBD2 matches at 14 bases. With 5 bases clipped from V and 9 bases from J, the junction kept 6 bases outside the gene matches. CDR3 size: 15 residues. The V gene's germline CDR1 is LNHDA and CDR2 SQIVND (reference sequence). The CDR3 sequence: CASSLGLAGAVEQFF. DNA of the CDR3: TGTGCCAGTAGTCTGGGACTAGCGGGAGCGGTTGAGCAGTTCTTC.

The gene calls are TRBV5-4 and TRBJ2-7, with no clear D. Per the germline V gene, CDR1 is SGHNT and CDR2 is YYREEE (reference sequence). The length of the CDR3 is 14 residues. V was shortened by 0 bases and J by 5 bases, with 12 bases between the two germline ends. As DNA, the CDR3 is TGTGCCAGCAGCTTGGACAGCCCCTCGGACGAGCAGTACTTC. Translating gives CASSLDSPSDEQYF.

The CDR3 reads CASSLPGKEGYTF. CDR3 in DNA: TGTGCCAGCAGCTTACCAGGGAAGGAAGGCTACACCTTC. The V call is TRBV5-4, the J call TRBJ1-2; a weak D match, TRBD1 (5 bases). V lost 2 bases, J lost 8 bases, and 13 bases lay in between. The germline CDR1 and CDR2 sequences are SGHNT and YYREEE (reference sequence). The CDR3 consists of 13 residues.

This sequence joins TRBV5-1 and TRBJ1-4; TRBD1 matches 9 bases. V lost 0 bases to trimming and J lost 5 bases; unmatched junction nucleotides: 8. This CDR3 comprises 17 residues. Germline V gene sequence: CDR1 SGHRS, CDR2 YFSETQ. CDR3 DNA: TGCGCCAGCAGCTTGGCCGTTTTCGGACAGGGGAATGAAAAACTGTTTTTT. It translates to CASSLAVFGQGNEKLFF.

This chain uses TRBV7-9 with TRBJ1-3; D unclear. Germline V gene data show CDR1 as SEHNR and CDR2 as FQNEAQ (reference sequence). The CDR3 is 13 amino acids. V was cut by 2 bases and J by 4 bases, with 6 bases left in between. CDR3 DNA: TGTGCCAGCAGCTTACTTCAGGGAAACACCATATATTTT. Its translation: CASSLLQGNTIYF.

The rearrangement links TRBV27 to TRBJ1-5; weak D call: TRBD1 (5 bases). CDR1 MNHEY and CDR2 SMNVEV come from the germline V gene (reference sequence). Trimming removed 6 bases at V and 9 bases at J, with 15 bases between. The CDR3 is made up of 13 amino acids. In nucleotides, the CDR3 is TGTGCCAGCAGAACCGGGGCCGGGGGGCCCCAGCATTTT. This codes for CASRTGAGGPQHF.

The rearrangement joins TRBV7-9 to TRBJ2-7; D is unresolved. Trimming removed 5 bases at V and 2 bases at J, with 16 bases between. The length of the CDR3 is 15 residues. Germline lookup yields CDR1 SEHNR and CDR2 FQNEAQ (reference sequence). The CDR3 nucleotides read TGTGCCAGCAGCCCGACGGGTGCGGTCGCCTACGAGCAGTACTTC. It codes for CASSPTGAVAYEQYF.

CDR3 DNA sequence: TGTGCCAGCAACGGGGGGCAAGGGAGCTATGGCTACACCTTC. Residues: CASNGGQGSYGYTF. This sequence joins TRBV27 and TRBJ1-2, with D possibly being TRBD1 (6 bases). V lost 7 bases and J 4 bases, leaving 16 bases between the germline ends. The germline V gene has CDR1 MNHEY and CDR2 SMNVEV (reference sequence). The CDR3 contains 14 residues.

The gene calls are TRBV7-2 and TRBJ1-2; D unresolved. V dropped 5 bases and J dropped 4 bases, with 20 bases sitting between them. The CDR3 runs to 16 residues. Germline-derived CDR1 and CDR2 are SGHTA and FQGNSA. The CDR3 sequence: CASSSSGQAVRYGYTF. The CDR3 region has the DNA TGTGCCAGCAGCAGCAGCGGGCAGGCCGTTCGCTATGGCTACACCTTC.

The rearrangement links TRBV28 to TRBJ2-5; TRBD2 matches at 7 bases. The V segment lost 5 bases and the J segment 1 base; nucleotides outside the gene matches: 7. The germline CDR1 and CDR2 sequences are MDHEN and SYDVKM. The CDR3 has 15 amino acids. CDR3 coding DNA: TGTGCCAGCAGTCCTCGCGGACTAGGCCAAGAGACCCAGTACTTC. Protein sequence: CASSPRGLGQETQYF.

The table lists this clone with a count of one. This rearrangement joins TRBV19 to TRBJ2-3, with a possible D match to TRBD2 (6 bases). The V gene's germline CDR1 is LNHDA and CDR2 SQIVND (reference sequence). CDR3 length equals 16 residues. Trimming stripped 3 bases from V and 2 bases from J, with 15 bases between. The DNA for the CDR3 is TGTGCCAGTAGTATGGGGCGGGACGGGCCCACAGATACGCAGTATTTT. The encoded protein is CASSMGRDGPTDTQYF.

The V gene is TRBV30, the J gene TRBJ2-1, with unresolved D. There are 15 residues in the CDR3. Trimming took off 3 bases at V and 2 bases at J, with 14 bases between the two ends. Germline-derived CDR1 and CDR2 are GTSNPN and SVGIG (reference sequence). CDR3 amino acids: CAWSRSSQPYNEQFF. The CDR3, as DNA: TGTGCCTGGAGCCGTAGTTCACAGCCCTACAATGAGCAGTTCTTC.

The chain recombines TRBV7-9 with TRBJ1-5; TRBD1 is a possible D gene (6 bases). Germline V gene data show CDR1 as SEHNR and CDR2 as FQNEAQ (reference sequence). The CDR3 sequence is 15 residues long. The V and J ends lost 4 bases and 2 bases respectively, with 12 bases between them. The CDR3 here is CASSSGTLGNQPQHF. DNA for the CDR3: TGTGCCAGCAGCTCCGGGACACTGGGCAATCAGCCCCAGCATTTT.

J is TRBJ2-2 and V is TRBV4-3; D might be TRBD1 (5 bases). The germline V gene has CDR1 LGHNA and CDR2 YSLEER. Trimming removed 1 base at V and 0 bases at J, with 9 bases between. The CDR3 contains 16 residues. The CDR3 nucleotides are TGCGCCAGCAGCCAAGTTCAGGGCCCGAACACCGGGGAGCTGTTTTTT. As protein: CASSQVQGPNTGELFF.

The chain has TRBV11-1 and TRBJ1-4; unclear D gene. CDR3 length: 13 amino acids. V shed 4 bases and J shed 2 bases, with 5 bases lying between them. Germline CDR1 reads SGHAT; CDR2 reads FQDESV (reference sequence). CDR3 DNA: TGTGCCAGCAGCTACGGGACTAATGAAAAACTGTTTTTT. Translated, it gives CASSYGTNEKLFF.